These 30 T cell receptor beta chains share one sample of origin, sequenced in a study of cytomegalovirus exposure and HLA in healthy donors. TCRdb's table, derived via immunoSEQ multiplex PCR, lists solely in-frame clones and lacks some. The top ten hold over 2% of the sample, which has more than 45,000 clones, about 95% seen once. Sample: PBMCs. These receptors all stem from a man in his late teens or twenties in good health and CMV-seronegative.

The V gene is TRBV18, the J gene TRBJ2-7; 9 positions agree with TRBD2. CDR1 KGHSH and CDR2 LQKENI come from the germline V gene. The junction had 9 bases not matched to a gene; V was cut back by 2 bases and J by 7 bases. CDR3 length equals 15 residues. CDR3 nucleotides: TGTGCCAGCTCACCATTGACTAGCGGCCCATTGGAGCAGTACTTC. It yields the protein CASSPLTSGPLEQYF.

The chain joins TRBV9 to TRBJ2-5; D might be TRBD2 (6 bases). The V gene's germline CDR1 is SGDLS and CDR2 YYNGEE. V lost 1 base and J lost 4, with 11 bases in between. The CDR3 runs to 14 residues. CDR3: CASSVLGSLETQYF. CDR3 bases: TGTGCCAGCAGCGTACTCGGGAGTTTAGAGACCCAGTACTTC. Variable domain in full (rest from reference TRBV9 and TRBJ2-5): DSGVTQTPKHLITATGQRVTLRCSPRSGDLSVYWYQQSLDQGLQFLIQYYNGEERAKGNILERFSAQQFPDLHSELNLSSLELGDSALYFCASSVLGSLETQYFGPGTRLLVL.

The chain carries TRBV30 and TRBJ2-3; 9 bases line up with TRBD2. This CDR3 comprises 15 residues. Germline V gives CDR1 GTSNPN, CDR2 SVGIG (reference sequence). The CDR3 loop reads CGGVAGVAGADTQYF. The CDR3 DNA follows: TGTGGGGGTGTAGCGGGAGTGGCGGGCGCAGATACGCAGTATTTT.

The CDR3 DNA reads TGTGCCAGCAGCGGAGCGGGACTTTATACAGATACGCAGTATTTT. Its translation is CASSGAGLYTDTQYF. The chain has TRBV5-2 and TRBJ2-3; the table's D call TRBD2 went unverified against the DNA. TRBV5-2 is classified as a pseudogene. This CDR3 comprises 15 residues.

The genes are TRBV6-5 and TRBJ1-1; D might be TRBD1 (5 bases). Deletions cut 11 bases from V and 5 bases from J, with 9 bases between. CDR3 size: 10 residues. Germline V gene sequence: CDR1 MNHEY, CDR2 SVGAGI. DNA of the CDR3: TGTGCCGCCGGGACTACTGAAGCTTTCTTT. Encoded protein: CAAGTTEAFF.

The rearrangement joins TRBV5-5 to TRBJ2-3; maybe TRBD1 (6 bases). Germline lookup yields CDR1 SGHKS and CDR2 YYEKEE (reference sequence). The V end lost 0 bases, the J end lost 8 bases, and 16 bases lay between the germline ends. This CDR3 is 15 amino acids long. Here the CDR3 reads CASSLGQGPQVTQYF. DNA for the CDR3: TGTGCCAGCAGCTTGGGGCAGGGGCCACAGGTTACGCAGTATTTT.

This chain connects TRBV29-1 to TRBJ1-2; a possible D gene is TRBD1 (5 bases). The CDR3 extends over 12 amino acids. The germline V gene encodes CDR1 SQVTM and CDR2 ANQGSEA. Trimming stripped 3 bases from V and 6 bases from J, with 11 bases between. The CDR3 DNA reads TGCAGCGTTGAGGACATGGGTGATGGCTACACCTTC. This codes for CSVEDMGDGYTF.

The gene calls are TRBV4-3 and TRBJ2-1, with TRBD2 as a possible D gene (5 bases). The V gene's germline CDR1 is LGHNA and CDR2 YSLEER. The length of the CDR3 is 16 residues. The ends were cut back, 0 bases at V and 4 bases at J, with 13 bases in the middle. The CDR3 DNA is TGCGCCAGCAGCCAAGATCGGGCTAGCCGATACAATGAGCAGTTCTTC. Residues: CASSQDRASRYNEQFF.

The chain employs TRBV6-1 and TRBJ2-1, with TRBD2 as a possible D gene (6 bases). The CDR3 extends over 15 amino acids. Germline assignment: CDR1 MNHNS and CDR2 SASEGT. With 2 bases removed from V and 7 bases from J, the gap between germline ends came to 15 bases. The CDR3 DNA follows: TGTGCCAGCAGTGAACGCGGGGAGCGAAGGAATGAGCAGTTCTTC. Its protein product is CASSERGERRNEQFF.

V and J are TRBV6-6 and TRBJ2-3; D is ambiguous. Trimming stripped 2 bases from V and 4 bases from J, with 4 bases between. Germline lookup yields CDR1 MNHNY and CDR2 SVGAGI (reference sequence). The CDR3 contains 12 residues. The CDR3 protein is CASSYEADTQYF. For the CDR3, the DNA is TGTGCCAGCAGTTACGAGGCAGATACGCAGTATTTT.

The chain is built from TRBV28 and TRBJ2-3; 7 nucleotides agree with TRBD1. Unmatched junction bases numbered 7, after V lost 7 bases and J lost 6 bases. The CDR3 totals 13 residues. Germline CDR1 and CDR2: MDHEN and SYDVKM. CDR3 residues: CASTTGALDTQYF. The CDR3 bases are TGTGCCAGCACTACAGGGGCCCTTGATACGCAGTATTTT.

This chain links TRBV5-1 with TRBJ1-1, with D perhaps matching TRBD1 (6 bases). The CDR3 loop spans 14 amino acids. Germline V gives CDR1 SGHRS, CDR2 YFSETQ. V was pared by 4 bases and J by 2 bases, with 12 bases between. The CDR3 sequence: CASSGGQFNTEAFF. DNA of the CDR3: TGCGCCAGCAGCGGTGGACAGTTTAACACTGAAGCTTTCTTT.

The chain couples TRBV10-3 to TRBJ2-7; 8 bases are shared with TRBD2. The CDR3 runs to 17 residues. With 2 bases clipped from V and 3 bases from J, the junction kept 12 bases outside the gene matches. CDR1 and CDR2 from the germline V gene are ENHRY and SYGVKD. The CDR3 sequence is CAISEPPGERGIYEQYF. The CDR3 DNA reads TGTGCCATCAGTGAGCCCCCGGGGGAGCGGGGGATCTACGAGCAGTACTTC.

The chain recombines TRBV30 with TRBJ2-7; TRBD1 matches 10 bases. This CDR3 spans 13 amino acids. V lost 5 bases to trimming and J lost 3 bases; unmatched junction nucleotides: 4. CDR1 and CDR2 (germline): GTSNPN, SVGIG (reference sequence). The DNA for the CDR3 is TGTGCCTGGGAGGGGGACAGGGGCTACGAGCAGTACTTC. Protein sequence: CAWEGDRGYEQYF.

The J gene is TRBJ1-3, the V gene TRBV7-2; no firm D call. This CDR3 region has 17 residues. V was pared by 2 bases and J by 0 bases, with 14 bases between. Per the germline V gene, CDR1 is SGHTA and CDR2 is FQGNSA. The CDR3: CASSLLVGSSSGNTIYF. In DNA form, the CDR3 reads TGTGCCAGCAGCTTATTAGTGGGGAGTAGCTCTGGAAACACCATATATTTT. Supplemented by reference TRBV7-2 and TRBJ1-3, the full variable domain reads GAGVSQSPSNKVTEKGKDVELRCDPISGHTALYWYRQSLGQGLEFLIYFQGNSAPDKSGLPSDRFSAERTGGSVSTLTIQRTQQEDSAVYLCASSLLVGSSSGNTIYFGEGSWLTVV.

This clone showed up just once. The rearrangement joins TRBV27 to TRBJ2-7; 12 bases align to TRBD1. The CDR3 sequence is 14 residues long. The germline V gene has CDR1 MNHEY and CDR2 SMNVEV (reference sequence). With 5 bases clipped from V and 6 bases from J, the junction kept 5 bases outside the gene matches. The chain's CDR3 is CASSRDRGLGEQYF. CDR3 nucleotide sequence: TGTGCCAGCAGTAGGGACAGGGGGCTTGGCGAGCAGTACTTC.

The CDR3 sequence is CASSLALLANYGYTF. The CDR3 DNA sequence: TGTGCCAGCAGCTTGGCACTTCTAGCTAACTATGGCTACACCTTC. This chain connects TRBV5-8 to TRBJ1-2; D gene unclear. V was cut by 0 bases and J by 0 bases, with 9 bases left in between. Germline CDR1 SGHTS, CDR2 YDEGEE. This CDR3 spans 15 amino acids.

The chain employs TRBV11-2 and TRBJ2-5; 11 positions agree with TRBD2. V was pared by 8 bases and J by 5 bases, with 16 bases of the junction left unmatched. The CDR3 contains 17 residues. The germline V gene has CDR1 SGHAT and CDR2 FQNNGV. CDR3: CASRRAYSGRASETQYF. The CDR3 nucleotides are TGTGCCAGCCGCCGGGCTTATAGCGGGAGGGCCTCGGAGACCCAGTACTTC.

This clone was seen a single time. The chain has TRBV27 and TRBJ2-1, with 13 bases identical to TRBD2. CDR1 and CDR2 (germline): MNHEY, SMNVEV (reference sequence). This CDR3 spans 14 amino acids. J lost 6 bases, V lost 10 bases, and 6 bases had no gene match. The CDR3 is CATKGLAGSNEQFF. In nucleotides, the CDR3 is TGTGCCACCAAGGGACTAGCGGGATCCAATGAGCAGTTCTTC.

V and J are TRBV6-1 and TRBJ2-7; 9 bases are shared with TRBD1. From germline, CDR1 is MNHNS and CDR2 SASEGT. Trimming removed 1 base from V and 7 bases from J; junction bases left unmatched: 8. There are 15 residues in the CDR3. CDR3 residues: CASSEGAQGAEEQYF. CDR3 sequence (DNA): TGTGCCAGCAGTGAAGGTGCACAGGGGGCGGAGGAGCAGTACTTC.

The V call is TRBV5-1, the J call TRBJ2-1; TRBD1 matches 8 bases. The V gene's germline CDR1 is SGHRS and CDR2 YFSETQ. The CDR3 extends over 15 amino acids. Losses at the gene ends were 4 bases for V and 3 bases for J; bases not matched to a gene: 6. CDR3 bases: TGCGCCAGCAGCCTGACAGGGGAGGACTACAATGAGCAGTTCTTC. This encodes CASSLTGEDYNEQFF.

The chain combines TRBV6-1 with TRBJ1-5; 7 bases are a match to TRBD1. The junction had 7 bases not matched to a gene; V was cut back by 4 bases and J by 4 bases. This CDR3 has 15 amino acids. The germline V gene encodes CDR1 MNHNS and CDR2 SASEGT. The CDR3 is CASSGQGALNQPQHF. The CDR3 DNA reads TGTGCCAGCAGTGGACAGGGTGCCCTGAATCAGCCCCAGCATTTT.

J is TRBJ2-3 and V is TRBV10-1; weak D call: TRBD1 (5 bases). V was pared by 3 bases and J by 7 bases, with 14 bases between. This CDR3 spans 14 amino acids. Germline lookup yields CDR1 WNHNN and CDR2 SYGVQD (reference sequence). CDR3 sequence (DNA): TGCGCCAGCAGTGAAGACAGCCGTGAATATACGCAGTATTTT. It yields the protein CASSEDSREYTQYF.

J is TRBJ2-7 and V is TRBV7-2, with TRBD2 matching 16 bases. Looked up from germline, CDR1 is SGHTA and CDR2 is FQGNSA. With 1 base clipped from V and 5 bases from J, the junction kept 11 bases outside the gene matches. The CDR3 runs to 19 residues. The CDR3 DNA reads as TGTGCCAGCAGCTTAGTAAGGGGACTAGCGGGAGGGCCCTTCCACGAGCAGTACTTC. Encoded protein: CASSLVRGLAGGPFHEQYF. The full variable domain, with the rest looked up from reference TRBV7-2 and TRBJ2-7, is GAGVSQSPSNKVTEKGKDVELRCDPISGHTALYWYRQSLGQGLEFLIYFQGNSAPDKSGLPSDRFSAERTGGSVSTLTIQRTQQEDSAVYLCASSLVRGLAGGPFHEQYFGPGTRLTVT.

The chain has TRBV6-5 and TRBJ2-3; tentatively, D is TRBD2 (6 bases). The CDR3 length is 15 residues. The ends were cut back, 7 bases at V and 14 bases at J, with 28 bases in the middle. Germline V lookup: CDR1 MNHEY, CDR2 SVGAGI. CDR3 region: CASTPSRRVDSLLYF. DNA of the CDR3: TGTGCCAGCACCCCTTCGAGGAGGGTCGACTCTTTGCTGTATTTT.

The chain couples TRBV11-2 to TRBJ1-3; D is possibly TRBD1 (6 bases). Looked up from germline, CDR1 is SGHAT and CDR2 is FQNNGV. With 5 bases removed from V and 0 bases from J, the gap between germline ends came to 14 bases. The CDR3 extends over 16 amino acids. The CDR3 sequence: CASSATGPSSGNTIYF. DNA of the CDR3: TGTGCCAGCAGCGCCACAGGGCCGTCCTCTGGAAACACCATATATTTT.

The rearrangement uses TRBV7-9 and TRBJ1-1, with D hard to call. With 7 bases removed from V and 0 bases from J, the gap between germline ends came to 9 bases. Germline-derived CDR1 and CDR2 are SEHNR and FQNEAQ (reference sequence). The CDR3 runs to 13 residues. As DNA, the CDR3 is TGTGCCAGCACCCTGCTAATGAACACTGAAGCTTTCTTT. Protein: CASTLLMNTEAFF.

V and J are TRBV15 and TRBJ2-7; TRBD2 aligns across 14 bases. Germline V CDR1 and CDR2: LNHNV, YYDKDF (reference sequence). The J segment lost 2 bases and the V segment lost 1 base, leaving 1 base of the junction unmatched. The CDR3 contains 16 residues. CDR3 in DNA: TGTGCCACCAGCAGAGGGACTAGCGGGAGGCCCTACGAGCAGTACTTC. Its protein product is CATSRGTSGRPYEQYF.

The rearrangement joins TRBV5-1 to TRBJ1-4; no firm D call. The CDR3 spans 16 residues. Germline lookup yields CDR1 SGHRS and CDR2 YFSETQ. Between the trimmed V and J ends, which lost 0 bases and 8 bases, there was a span of 17 bases. The CDR3 nucleotides read TGCGCCAGCAGCTTGGAAATCGCGGGTCGAGTCGAAAAACTGTTTTTT. Protein product: CASSLEIAGRVEKLFF.

The chain has TRBV7-3 and TRBJ2-5; 14 bases match TRBD2. Germline CDR1 is SGHTA and CDR2 is FQGTGA. The CDR3 spans 19 residues. The J segment lost 0 bases and the V segment lost 4 bases, leaving 10 bases of the junction unmatched. The CDR3 sequence: CASSSGLAGGPLYQETQYF. CDR3 DNA sequence: TGTGCCAGCAGCTCCGGACTAGCGGGAGGACCATTGTACCAAGAGACCCAGTACTTC.